This T cell receptor (beta chain) was documented in a study of radiation and T cells in renal cell carcinoma. Study findings and constraints: From baseline, blood top tumor clonotypes peaked at 2 weeks post-radiation.

Described time point: blood 4 weeks post-SBRT, at nephrectomy. Treatment reported: 15 Gy SBRT to primary tumor, nephrectomy 4 weeks later. Nephrectomy followed 15 Gy stereotactic body radiation by 4 weeks. This renal cell carcinoma was of the clear cell type. Some clones are missing from TCRdb's copy, which holds only in-frame ones; the method was immunoSEQ multiplex PCR. The repertoire holds roughly 61,000 clones, with roughly 80% as singletons. CDR1 and CDR2 from the germline V gene are MNHNS and SASEGT. Trimming took 7 bases from V and 8 from J, leaving 17 bases between them. The CDR3 length is 13 residues. As concerns this clone: Its target is unknown.

The starting material was blood, obtained from a patient whose treatment included radiotherapy and nephrectomy. The clonotype originates from a man aged 55-75 years with renal cell carcinoma. V is TRBV6-1 and J is TRBJ1-1; D might be TRBD1 (5 bases). The CDR3 DNA follows: TGTGCCAGCACCGTCGCCAGACAGTCCGAAGCTTTCTTT. It translates to CASTVARQSEAFF.